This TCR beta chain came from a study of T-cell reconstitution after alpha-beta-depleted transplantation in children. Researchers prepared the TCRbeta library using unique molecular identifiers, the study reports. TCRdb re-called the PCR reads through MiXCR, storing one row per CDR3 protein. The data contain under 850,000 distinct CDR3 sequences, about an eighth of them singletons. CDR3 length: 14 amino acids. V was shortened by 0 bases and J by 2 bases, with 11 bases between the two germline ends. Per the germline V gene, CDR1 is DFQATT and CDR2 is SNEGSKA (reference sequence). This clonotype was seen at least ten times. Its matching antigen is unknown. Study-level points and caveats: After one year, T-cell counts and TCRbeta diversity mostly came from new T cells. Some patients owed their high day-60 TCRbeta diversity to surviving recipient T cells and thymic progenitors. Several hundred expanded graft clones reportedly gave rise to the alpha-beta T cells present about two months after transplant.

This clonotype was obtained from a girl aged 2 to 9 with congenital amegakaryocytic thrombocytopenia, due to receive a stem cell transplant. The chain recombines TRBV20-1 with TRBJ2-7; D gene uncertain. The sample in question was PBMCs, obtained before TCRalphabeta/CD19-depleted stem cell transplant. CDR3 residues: CSARDTNQAYEQYF. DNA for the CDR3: TGCAGTGCTAGAGATACCAACCAGGCCTACGAGCAGTACTTC.